This record concerns one T cell receptor (beta chain) sequence. TCRdb keeps only in-frame clones here, not all; method: immunoSEQ multiplex PCR. The sample contains 7,500 to 9,000 clones, approximately 70% of which appear only once. This entry belongs to a study of T cells in tumors after PD-1 blockade. Per germline, CDR1 SEHNR and CDR2 FQNEAQ (reference sequence). The V gene lost 5 bases and the J gene lost 7 bases, with 15 bases spanning the gap. The CDR3 length is 14 residues. V usage is TRBV7-9 and J usage is TRBJ1-5, with a possible D match to TRBD1 (6 bases). Sequenced material: tumor tissue, taken after anti-PD-1 treatment. The sequence was obtained from a human donor with basal cell carcinoma. The CDR3: CASSRDGGGQPQHF. The CDR3 nucleotides are TGTGCCAGCAGCCGGGACGGGGGCGGGCAGCCCCAGCATTTT.